This T cell receptor (beta chain) appears in the sequencing data of a study of OX40 agonist ivuxolimab in advanced cancers. This table comes from immunoSEQ multiplex PCR, and its TCRdb copy is limited to in-frame clones, with some not included. Here the sample spans some 64,000 clones, about nine tenths being singletons. A single count supports this clone. Its antigen is unidentified. Trimming pared 6 bases from V and 3 bases from J, leaving 9 bases between. The CDR3 consists of 13 residues. The germline V gene encodes CDR1 MDHEN and CDR2 SYDVKM. The study's findings and limits: Partial responders treated at 0.1-3.0 mg/kg exhibited clonal expansion among the lowest measured.

The TCR originated in an adult with an advanced solid tumor such as melanoma, head and neck, liver or kidney cancer. The chain recombines TRBV28 with TRBJ2-1; maybe TRBD2 (5 bases). This sample comprised CD4+ or CD8+ T cells sorted from blood, obtained in a trial of the OX40 agonist ivuxolimab. This CDR3 is CASSGGYYNEQFF. CDR3 coding DNA: TGTGCCAGCAGCGGAGGCTACTACAATGAGCAGTTCTTC.